A single sample gave rise to the 18 T cell receptor beta chains below, sequenced in a study of response to subunit inactivated influenza vaccine. TCRdb re-called the RT-PCR reads with MiXCR, one entry per CDR3 protein. This table has about 800,000 distinct CDR3 sequences, 21% appearing once. This specimen consisted of PBMCs from blood, obtained roughly 5 days after vaccination. The receptors come from a man aged 50 to 60 who received an inactivated influenza vaccine.

This clonotype was seen more than once but under ten times. J is TRBJ1-6 and V is TRBV15, with 11 bases matching TRBD1. Germline CDR1 and CDR2: LNHNV and YYDKDF (reference sequence). V lost 0 bases to trimming and J lost 10 bases; unmatched junction nucleotides: 5. The CDR3 spans 16 residues. The CDR3 loop is CATSREKGQGASPLHF. The CDR3 DNA reads TGTGCCACCAGCAGAGAAAAAGGACAGGGGGCATCACCCCTCCACTTT.

In this sample, this clonotype turned up a few times. This chain connects TRBV28 to TRBJ2-1, with D uncertain. The germline V gene has CDR1 MDHEN and CDR2 SYDVKM. V was cut by 6 bases and J by 9 bases, with 9 bases left in between. This CDR3 has 11 amino acids. The CDR3 nucleotides read TGTGCCAGCAGCGAGAGGAGTGAGCAGTTCTTC. Translating gives CASSERSEQFF.

V is TRBV10-3 and J is TRBJ1-4, with 7 positions matching TRBD1. The germline gives CDR1 ENHRY, CDR2 SYGVKD. V lost 2 bases and J lost 7; bases outside the gene matches: 4. The CDR3 contains 14 residues. The CDR3 coding sequence is TGTGCCATCAGTGAGGGGACAGATGGTGAAAAACTGTTTTTT. As protein: CAISEGTDGEKLFF.

The chain carries TRBV29-1 and TRBJ2-5; the D gene is possibly TRBD1 (6 bases). This CDR3 is built from 11 residues. Trimming took 4 bases from V and 5 from J, leaving 8 bases between them. Germline CDR1 is SQVTM and CDR2 is ANQGSEA. In DNA form, the CDR3 reads TGCAGCGTTGGGGGGCGGGAGACCCAGTACTTC. Translating gives CSVGGRETQYF.

This chain connects TRBV7-2 to TRBJ2-7; either TRBD1 or TRBD2 may supply D (5 bases each). The CDR3 runs to 15 residues. The V end lost 6 bases, the J end lost 6 bases, and 21 bases lay between the germline ends. Germline-derived CDR1 and CDR2 are SGHTA and FQGNSA. CDR3 sequence: CASSLDGAPGGEQYF. CDR3 nucleotide sequence: TGTGCCAGCAGTCTAGACGGGGCACCAGGAGGCGAGCAGTACTTC.

This rearrangement joins TRBV15 to TRBJ2-7; possible D gene TRBD2, 5 bases. The CDR3 consists of 15 residues. V was shortened by 0 bases and J by 1 base, with 10 bases between the two germline ends. Germline V gene data show CDR1 as LNHNV and CDR2 as YYDKDF (reference sequence). Here the CDR3 DNA reads TGTGCCACCAGCAGAGATCTGGGAGAGTCCTACGAGCAGTACTTC. It translates to CATSRDLGESYEQYF.

The rearrangement uses TRBV12-3 or TRBV12-4 and TRBJ1-2; 8 nucleotides agree with TRBD1. This CDR3 comprises 17 residues. Trimming cost V 3 bases and J 4 bases; bases outside gene matches: 13. The CDR3 DNA sequence: TGTGCCAGCAGTTTCAAGACGGGACAGGTCCTCCTCTATGGCTACACCTTC. Its translation is CASSFKTGQVLLYGYTF.

The chain couples TRBV15 to TRBJ2-7; weak D call: TRBD2 (5 bases). Germline loops: CDR1 LNHNV, CDR2 YYDKDF (reference sequence). V was trimmed by 3 bases and J by 4 bases, leaving 10 bases between them. CDR3 length: 13 residues. The CDR3 DNA is TGTGCCACCAGCAGCGGGATTCTTTACGAGCAGTACTTC. It codes for CATSSGILYEQYF.

The rearrangement joins TRBV20-1 to TRBJ1-1; 10 bases are shared with TRBD1. CDR3 length: 14 residues. The germline V gene encodes CDR1 DFQATT and CDR2 SNEGSKA (reference sequence). The V and J ends lost 5 bases and 3 bases, in that order; junction bases with no gene match: 6. In DNA, the CDR3 is TGCAGTGCTCGGGGACAGGGGAGGGACACTGAAGCTTTCTTT. Its protein is CSARGQGRDTEAFF.

The chain has TRBV3-1 and TRBJ2-1; 13 bases are shared with TRBD2. The CDR3 contains 15 residues. Losses at the gene ends were 1 base for V and 10 bases for J; bases not matched to a gene: 4. Germline assignment: CDR1 LGHDT and CDR2 YNNKEL (reference sequence). CDR3 loop: CASSQGGLAGVEQFF. The CDR3 region has the DNA TGTGCCAGCAGCCAAGGAGGACTAGCGGGAGTAGAGCAGTTCTTC.

This clonotype was detected only a few times. The chain combines TRBV20-1 with TRBJ1-4; possible D gene TRBD1, 6 bases. Deletions cut 6 bases from V and 8 bases from J, with 16 bases between. CDR1 and CDR2 from the germline V gene are DFQATT and SNEGSKA (reference sequence). The CDR3 sequence is 13 residues long. CDR3 nucleotides: TGCAGTGCCGAGGGGCAGGGGCGAGAAAAACTGTTTTTT. This gives the protein CSAEGQGREKLFF.

The rearrangement uses TRBV6-1 and TRBJ1-1, with D hard to call. V was cut by 6 bases and J by 0 bases, with 11 bases left in between. The CDR3 sequence is 14 residues long. Germline values: CDR1 MNHNS, CDR2 SASEGT. The CDR3 loop reads CASSPSVMNTEAFF. The CDR3 DNA reads as TGTGCCAGCAGCCCTAGCGTGATGAACACTGAAGCTTTCTTT.

This chain uses TRBV10-3 with TRBJ2-7; no definite D call. V lost 2 bases and J 0 bases, leaving 11 bases between the germline ends. From germline, CDR1 is ENHRY and CDR2 SYGVKD. This CDR3 is built from 15 residues. The CDR3, as DNA: TGTGCCATCAGTGAGAGGAAGGGTGCCTCCTACGAGCAGTACTTC. This sequence encodes CAISERKGASYEQYF.

This clonotype was seen only a few times. DNA for the CDR3: TGTGCCAGCAGCCACATAGAAGGATACGGGAGCGATTCCTACGAGCAGTACTTC. Its protein product is CASSHIEGYGSDSYEQYF. This chain uses TRBV5-6 with TRBJ2-7; maybe TRBD2 (6 bases). The CDR3 length is 18 residues. V gave up 4 bases and J gave up 1 base, with 24 bases separating them. The germline gives CDR1 SGHDT, CDR2 YYEEEE.

This clonotype was seen a single time. In DNA, the CDR3 is TGTGCCAGCAACTTTAGCGGGAGGTCGGCCAAAAACATTCAGTACTTC. Its protein product is CASNFSGRSAKNIQYF. The chain has TRBV28 and TRBJ2-4; 10 bases map to TRBD2. Germline lookup yields CDR1 MDHEN and CDR2 SYDVKM. The CDR3 runs to 16 residues. Trimming cost V 7 bases and J 1 base; bases outside gene matches: 7.

The V and J genes are TRBV18 and TRBJ1-1; 7 nucleotides align to TRBD1. The V and J ends lost 6 bases and 5 bases, in that order; junction bases with no gene match: 15. From germline, CDR1 is KGHSH and CDR2 LQKENI. The CDR3 has 16 amino acids. The DNA of the CDR3 is TGTGCCAGCTCTGCCCGACAGGGTTCAAAGGGGACTGAAGCTTTCTTT. This encodes CASSARQGSKGTEAFF.

The rearrangement links TRBV7-9 to TRBJ2-6; perhaps TRBD1 as D (5 bases). The CDR3 loop spans 17 amino acids. The germline CDR1 and CDR2 sequences are SEHNR and FQNEAQ (reference sequence). Trimming cost V 7 bases and J 0 bases, with 16 bases left between them. CDR3 bases: TGTGCCAGCAACTTTGGCAGGGCGACCTCTGGGGCCAACGTCCTGACTTTC. Translated: CASNFGRATSGANVLTF.

The gene calls are TRBV5-5 and TRBJ2-1; 8 bases agree with TRBD1. Trimming at V came to 3 bases and at J to 0 bases, leaving 5 bases not matched to a gene. Germline-derived CDR1 and CDR2 are SGHKS and YYEKEE (reference sequence). There are 16 residues in the CDR3. This CDR3 reads CASSYSGGFSYNEQFF. CDR3 DNA sequence: TGTGCCAGCAGCTACTCAGGGGGCTTCTCCTACAATGAGCAGTTCTTC.